This section outlines one T cell receptor (beta chain) sequence together with its context. The record originates from a study of blood T cell repertoires in COVID-19. Study overall: Whether acute or convalescent, the COVID-19 samples came from the United States, Italy and Spain. Nucleic acid was either cDNA or gDNA, and it came from T cells, B-cell-depleted T cells, or PBMCs.

Data came from immunoSEQ multiplex PCR; TCRdb stores just in-frame clones and leaves some out. The data show tens of thousands of clones, roughly 90% seen once. CDR1 is SGHVS and CDR2 is FQNEAQ in the germline V gene. The CDR3 runs to 14 residues. Trimming took 5 bases from V and 4 from J; bases not matched to a gene: 4. This clonotype was obtained from a human donor with active COVID-19. The donor label of this sample is uncertain. The chain has TRBV7-8 and TRBJ2-5; TRBD2 aligns across 10 bases. Sequenced sample: peripheral blood. The CDR3 here is CASSPAGGRETQYF. For the CDR3, the DNA is TGTGCCAGCAGCCCAGCGGGGGGGCGAGAGACCCAGTACTTC.